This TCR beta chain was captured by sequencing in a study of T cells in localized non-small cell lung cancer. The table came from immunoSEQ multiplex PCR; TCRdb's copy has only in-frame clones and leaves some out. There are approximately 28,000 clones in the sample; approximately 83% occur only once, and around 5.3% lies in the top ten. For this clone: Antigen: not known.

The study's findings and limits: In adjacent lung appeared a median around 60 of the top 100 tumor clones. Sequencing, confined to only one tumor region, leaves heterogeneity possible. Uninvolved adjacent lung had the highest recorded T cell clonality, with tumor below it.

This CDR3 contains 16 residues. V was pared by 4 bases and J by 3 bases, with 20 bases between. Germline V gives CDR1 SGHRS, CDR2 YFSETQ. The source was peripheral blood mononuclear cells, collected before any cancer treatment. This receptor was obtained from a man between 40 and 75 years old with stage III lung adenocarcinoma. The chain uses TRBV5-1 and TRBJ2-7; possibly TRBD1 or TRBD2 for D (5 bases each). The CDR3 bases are TGCGCCAGCAGCCTGGGGGTCGGGGCAAGCGTCTACGAGCAGTACTTC. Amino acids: CASSLGVGASVYEQYF.